This T cell receptor beta chain was documented in a study of sequential checkpoint blockade in melanoma. Study-level background: Patients were randomized 1:1 to nivolumab-then-ipilimumab or ipilimumab-then-nivolumab first-line. Maintenance nivolumab came after either treatment sequence.

Sequencing used immunoSEQ multiplex PCR; TCRdb keeps in-frame clones, though not all of them. The sample lists around 21,000 clones, 82% seen once, with about 51% in the top ten. Treatment described: randomized to nivolumab then ipilimumab (arm A) or the reverse (arm B). Sorted cells were live CD3+CD8+, lacking CD19 and CD56, from PBMCs. The sample was CD8+ T cells sorted from blood (inferred from file names), taken from a patient given nivolumab and ipilimumab in sequence. The source is a human donor with melanoma.

The CDR3 region has the DNA TGCGCCAGCAGCCAAGATCCACAGGGGTATGAGCAGTTCTTC. This sequence encodes CASSQDPQGYEQFF. The gene calls are TRBV4-1 and TRBJ2-1; TRBD1 matches 7 bases. In germline, CDR1 is MGHRA, CDR2 YSYEKL. Germline trimming cut 0 bases from V and 8 bases from J; bases unmatched to any gene: 4. This CDR3 region has 14 residues.